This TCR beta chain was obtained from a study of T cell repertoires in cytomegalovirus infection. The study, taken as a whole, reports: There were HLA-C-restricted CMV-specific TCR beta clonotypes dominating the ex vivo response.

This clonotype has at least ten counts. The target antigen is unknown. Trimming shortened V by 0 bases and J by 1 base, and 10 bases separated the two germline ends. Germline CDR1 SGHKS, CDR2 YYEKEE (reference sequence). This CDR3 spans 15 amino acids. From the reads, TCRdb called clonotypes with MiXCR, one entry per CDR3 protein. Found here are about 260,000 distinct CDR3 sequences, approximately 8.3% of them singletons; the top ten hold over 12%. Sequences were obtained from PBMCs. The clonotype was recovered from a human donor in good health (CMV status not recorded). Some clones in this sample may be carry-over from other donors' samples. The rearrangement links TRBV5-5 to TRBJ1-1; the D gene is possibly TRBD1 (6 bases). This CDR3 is CASSLARGPNTEAFF. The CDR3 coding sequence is TGTGCCAGCAGCTTGGCCCGGGGGCCGAACACTGAAGCTTTCTTT.